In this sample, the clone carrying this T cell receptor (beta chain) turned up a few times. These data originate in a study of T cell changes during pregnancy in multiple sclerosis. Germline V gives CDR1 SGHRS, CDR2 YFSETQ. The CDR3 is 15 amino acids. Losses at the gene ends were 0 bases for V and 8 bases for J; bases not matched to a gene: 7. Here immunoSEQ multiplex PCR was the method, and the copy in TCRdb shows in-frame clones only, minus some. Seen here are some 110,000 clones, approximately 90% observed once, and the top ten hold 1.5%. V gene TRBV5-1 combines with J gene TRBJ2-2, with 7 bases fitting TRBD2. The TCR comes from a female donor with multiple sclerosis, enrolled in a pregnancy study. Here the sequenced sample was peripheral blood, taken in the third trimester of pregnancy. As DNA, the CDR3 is TGCGCCAGCAGCTTGGAGACAACTAGCGTTGGGGAGCTGTTTTTT. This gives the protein CASSLETTSVGELFF. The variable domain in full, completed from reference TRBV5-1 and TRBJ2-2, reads KAGVTQTPRYLIKTRGQQVTLSCSPISGHRSVSWYQQTPGQGLQFLFEYFSETQRNKGNFPGRFSGRQFSNSRSEMNVSTLELGDSALYLCASSLETTSVGELFFGEGSRLTVL.